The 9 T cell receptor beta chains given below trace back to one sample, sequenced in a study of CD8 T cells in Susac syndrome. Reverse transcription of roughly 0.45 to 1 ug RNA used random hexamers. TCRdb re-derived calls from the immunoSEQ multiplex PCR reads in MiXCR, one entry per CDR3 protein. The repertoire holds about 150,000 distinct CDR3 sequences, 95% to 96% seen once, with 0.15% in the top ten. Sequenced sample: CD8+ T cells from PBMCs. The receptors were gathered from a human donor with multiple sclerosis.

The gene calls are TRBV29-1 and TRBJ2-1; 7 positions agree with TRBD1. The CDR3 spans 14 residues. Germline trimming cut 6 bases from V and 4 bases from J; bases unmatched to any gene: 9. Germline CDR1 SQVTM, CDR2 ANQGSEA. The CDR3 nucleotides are TGCAGCGTATTGACAGAGGGGGCATACAATGAGCAGTTCTTC. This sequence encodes CSVLTEGAYNEQFF.

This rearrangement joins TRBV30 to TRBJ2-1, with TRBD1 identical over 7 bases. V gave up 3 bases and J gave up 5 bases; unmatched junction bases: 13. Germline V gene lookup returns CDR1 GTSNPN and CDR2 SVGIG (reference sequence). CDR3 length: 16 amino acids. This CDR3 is CAWRLNRQGPHNEQFF. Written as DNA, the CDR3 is TGTGCCTGGAGGCTAAATCGACAGGGTCCCCACAATGAGCAGTTCTTC. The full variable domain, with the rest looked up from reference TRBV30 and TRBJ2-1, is SQTIHQWPATLVQPVGSPLSLECTVEGTSNPNLYWYRQAAGRGLQLLFYSVGIGQISSEVPQNLSASRPQDRQFILSSKKLLLSDSGFYLCAWRLNRQGPHNEQFFGPGTRLTVL.

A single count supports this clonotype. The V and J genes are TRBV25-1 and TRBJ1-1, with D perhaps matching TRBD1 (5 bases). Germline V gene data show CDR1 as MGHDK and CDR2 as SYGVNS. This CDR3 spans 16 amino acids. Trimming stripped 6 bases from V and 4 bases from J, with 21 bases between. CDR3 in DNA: TGTGCCAGCAGCGCAAGGAAAGACAGCCCGGGCACTGAAGCTTTCTTT. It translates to CASSARKDSPGTEAFF. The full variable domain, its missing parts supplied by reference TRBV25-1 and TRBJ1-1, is EADIYQTPRYLVIGTGKKITLECSQTMGHDKMYWYQQDPGMELHLIHYSYGVNSTEKGDLSSESTVSRIRTEHFPLTLESARPSHTSQYLCASSARKDSPGTEAFFGQGTRLTVV.

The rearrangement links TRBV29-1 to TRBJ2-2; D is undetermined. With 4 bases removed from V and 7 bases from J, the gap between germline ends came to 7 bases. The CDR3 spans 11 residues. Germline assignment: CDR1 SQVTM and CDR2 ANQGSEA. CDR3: CSVVTGGELFF. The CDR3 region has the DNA TGCAGCGTTGTCACGGGCGGGGAGCTGTTTTTT.

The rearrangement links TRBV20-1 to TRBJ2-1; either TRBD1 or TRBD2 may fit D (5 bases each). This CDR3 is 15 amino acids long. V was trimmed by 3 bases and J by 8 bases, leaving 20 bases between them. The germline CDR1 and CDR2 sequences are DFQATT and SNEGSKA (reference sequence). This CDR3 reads CSASPGTRSGHEQFF. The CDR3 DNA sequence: TGCAGTGCTAGTCCCGGGACCAGGAGTGGCCATGAGCAGTTCTTC.

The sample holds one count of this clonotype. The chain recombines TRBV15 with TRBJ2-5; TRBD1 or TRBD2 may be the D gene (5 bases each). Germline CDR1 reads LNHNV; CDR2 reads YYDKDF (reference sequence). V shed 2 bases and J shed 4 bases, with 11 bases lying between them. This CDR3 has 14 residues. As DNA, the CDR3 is TGTGCCACCAGCAGAACAGGAGAGGGAGAGACCCAGTACTTC. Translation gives CATSRTGEGETQYF. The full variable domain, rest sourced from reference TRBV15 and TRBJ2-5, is DAMVIQNPRYQVTQFGKPVTLSCSQTLNHNVMYWYQQKSSQAPKLLFHYYDKDFNNEADTPDNFQSRRPNTSFCFLDIRSPGLGDTAMYLCATSRTGEGETQYFGPGTRLLVL.

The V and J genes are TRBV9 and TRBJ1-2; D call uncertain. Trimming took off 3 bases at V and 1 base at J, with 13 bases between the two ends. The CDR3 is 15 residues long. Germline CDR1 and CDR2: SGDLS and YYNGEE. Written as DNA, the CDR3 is TGTGCCAGCAGCGGAAAAGGAGTTCTTAACTATGGCTACACCTTC. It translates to CASSGKGVLNYGYTF.

The CDR3 DNA reads as TGTGCCAGCAGCCCACCGGTAAGGACAGATACGCAGTATTTT. Translating it yields CASSPPVRTDTQYF. The V and J genes are TRBV9 and TRBJ2-3; D is unresolved. The V gene's germline CDR1 is SGDLS and CDR2 YYNGEE. V gave up 4 bases and J gave up 3 bases, with 12 bases separating them. The CDR3 extends over 14 amino acids. Full variable domain (missing parts from reference TRBV9 and TRBJ2-3): DSGVTQTPKHLITATGQRVTLRCSPRSGDLSVYWYQQSLDQGLQFLIQYYNGEERAKGNILERFSAQQFPDLHSELNLSSLELGDSALYFCASSPPVRTDTQYFGPGTRLTVL.

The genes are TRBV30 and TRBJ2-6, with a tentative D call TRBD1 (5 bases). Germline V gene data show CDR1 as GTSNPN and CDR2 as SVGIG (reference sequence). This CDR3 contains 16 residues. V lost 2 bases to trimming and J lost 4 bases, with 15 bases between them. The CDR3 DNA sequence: TGTGCCTGGAGTACCACAGGCCCTCTGGGGGCCAACGTCCTGACTTTC. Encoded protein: CAWSTTGPLGANVLTF.